This TCR beta chain was captured in a study of T-cell reconstitution after alpha-beta-depleted transplantation in children. Preparation of the TCRbeta library involved a method that used unique molecular identifiers. TCRdb reanalysed the PCR reads using MiXCR and keeps one entry per CDR3 protein. Here the sample spans approximately 170,000 distinct CDR3 sequences, approximately 10% being singletons. This clonotype was counted ten times or more. Its antigen is still unknown. Study-level points and caveats: About two months after transplant, alpha-beta T cells reportedly came from several hundred expanded graft clones. Counts and diversity of T cells one year after transplant came mostly from newly produced T cells. Surviving recipient T cells and thymic progenitors produced the high day-60 TCRbeta diversity seen in some patients.

This receptor was obtained from a boy aged 2 to 9 with acute myeloid leukemia, due to receive a stem cell transplant. The specimen was PBMCs, collected before TCRalphabeta/CD19-depleted stem cell transplant.

CDR3 DNA: TGCAGCTTCTACCCTACAGGGTCCGGGGAGCTGTTTTTT. This translates into CSFYPTGSGELFF. The chain combines TRBV29-1 with TRBJ2-2; D possibly corresponds to TRBD1 (6 bases). CDR1 and CDR2 from the germline V gene are SQVTM and ANQGSEA. This CDR3 spans 13 amino acids. The ends were cut back, 8 bases at V and 6 bases at J, with 16 bases in the middle.